This entry features one TCR beta chain sequence. The target antigen is unknown. The source of the sample is a study of cytomegalovirus exposure and HLA in healthy donors. Regarding the study as a whole: According to an earlier analysis, most TCR beta V segments yielded productive rearrangements about 90% or about 30% of the time. The study reported that TCR beta sequences accurately predicted HLA-A and HLA-B alleles in most subjects. The authors later found most CMV-associated TCR beta chains appeared HLA-restricted.

Both 60 Vbeta primers and 13 Jbeta primers went into the PCR. The data were produced by immunoSEQ multiplex PCR, yet TCRdb's version contains in-frame clones alone and is incomplete. The listing contains 130,000 or so clones. Germline lookup yields CDR1 KGHSH and CDR2 LQKENI. The V and J ends lost 3 bases and 5 bases, in that order; junction bases with no gene match: 9. There are 15 residues in the CDR3. This receptor was obtained from a man aged 18 to 30 in good health and CMV-seronegative. Sequenced sample: PBMCs. V is TRBV18 and J is TRBJ2-7, with 8 bases that match TRBD1. The CDR3: CASSPLRQGPNEQYF. In DNA, the CDR3 is TGTGCCAGCTCACCTCTCAGACAGGGGCCCAACGAGCAGTACTTC. Looking up the rest from reference TRBV18 and TRBJ2-7 gives the full variable domain: NAGVMQNPRHLVRRRGQEARLRCSPMKGHSHVYWYRQLPEEGLKFMVYLQKENIIDESGMPKERFSAEFPKEGPSILRIQQVVRGDSAAYFCASSPLRQGPNEQYFGPGTRLTVT.